This T cell receptor (beta chain) was profiled in a study of patients and donors after allogeneic stem cell transplantation. TCRdb reanalysed the RT-PCR reads using MiXCR and keeps one entry per CDR3 protein. Of hundreds of thousands of distinct CDR3 sequences listed, under 20% are singletons. This clonotype occurred a few times. The germline V gene encodes CDR1 MNHEY and CDR2 SVGAGI. Trimming shortened V by 2 bases and J by 7 bases, and 27 bases separated the two germline ends. CDR3 length: 18 residues. Sequences were obtained from blood, either unsorted or a sorted T cell fraction (not recorded which). The chain combines TRBV6-5 with TRBJ2-7; no firm D call. The TCR originated in a human donor who was either an allogeneic HSCT recipient or a stem cell or donor lymphocyte infusion donor (not recorded which). It is not recorded whose cells these are; they may come from a transplant donor. Written as DNA, the CDR3 is TGTGCCAGCAGTTACAGCCTCCGTCGGGTCCACACTACTCGTGAGCAGTACTTC. Residues: CASSYSLRRVHTTREQYF.